The 11 T cell receptor beta chains listed next were all sequenced from one sample in a study of T cell repertoires in cytomegalovirus infection. TCRdb independently ran MiXCR on the reads; one entry per CDR3 protein. The table shows some 940,000 distinct CDR3 sequences, with roughly 30% occurring only once. Their antigen targets remain unknown. Source: cultured CD8+ T cells from PBMCs, taken from culture after CMV antigen stimulation. Source of these receptors: a human donor in good health (CMV status not recorded). Some clones in this sample may be carry-over from other donors' samples.

This clonotype was counted only a few times. The V call is TRBV7-6, the J call TRBJ2-7; D possibly corresponds to TRBD1 (6 bases). This CDR3 has 14 amino acids. In germline, CDR1 is SGHVS, CDR2 FNYEAQ. V lost 6 bases, J lost 2 bases, and 14 bases lay in between. This CDR3 is CASSDLDRAYEQYV. The CDR3, as DNA: TGTGCCAGCAGTGACCTGGACAGAGCCTACGAGCAGTACGTC.

This chain connects TRBV7-9 to TRBJ1-3, with D uncertain. Germline V gives CDR1 SEHNR, CDR2 FQNEAQ (reference sequence). V was cut by 7 bases and J by 0 bases, with 16 bases left in between. This CDR3 region has 16 residues. The CDR3 spells CASTLLVVISGNTIYF. Here the CDR3 DNA reads TGTGCCAGCACCCTCCTGGTGGTGATCTCTGGAAACACCATATATTTT.

This clonotype has a handful of counts. This chain joins TRBV12-3 or TRBV12-4 and TRBJ1-6; perhaps TRBD1 as D (5 bases). This CDR3 is built from 14 residues. The ends were cut back, 6 bases at V and 9 bases at J, with 15 bases in the middle. CDR3 nucleotide sequence: TGTGCCAGCAGGGGTGCGGGGGTCTCTTCACCCCTCCACTTT. Residues: CASRGAGVSSPLHF.

CDR3 nucleotides: TGCGCCAGCAGCCAACCCAGGGGCGGGGGGGAGCTGTTTTTT. Translated: CASSQPRGGGELFF. J is TRBJ2-2 and V is TRBV4-1, with D possibly being TRBD1 (6 bases). V dropped 2 bases and J dropped 8 bases, with 12 bases sitting between them. The CDR3 has 14 residues. Germline V lookup: CDR1 MGHRA, CDR2 YSYEKL.

The V call is TRBV27, the J call TRBJ2-3; 8 nucleotides match TRBD2. Germline assignment: CDR1 MNHEY and CDR2 SMNVEV (reference sequence). The CDR3 is 15 amino acids. J was trimmed by 4 bases and V by 3 bases; bases with no gene match: 6. The CDR3 is CASSFWSGGPDTQYF. The CDR3 nucleotides read TGTGCCAGCAGTTTTTGGTCGGGGGGGCCAGATACGCAGTATTTT.

The sample holds one count of this clonotype. V and J are TRBV15 and TRBJ2-1; D possibly corresponds to TRBD1 (5 bases). Between the trimmed V and J ends, which lost 5 bases and 10 bases, there was a span of 9 bases. The CDR3 is made up of 11 amino acids. Germline V lookup: CDR1 LNHNV, CDR2 YYDKDF (reference sequence). The CDR3 DNA reads TGTGCCACCAGCTCGTGGACAGAGCAGTTCTTC. Amino acids: CATSSWTEQFF.

This chain links TRBV13 with TRBJ2-7, with 10 nucleotides matching TRBD1. Germline lookup yields CDR1 PRHDT and CDR2 FYEKMQ (reference sequence). V lost 0 bases to trimming and J lost 5 bases; unmatched junction nucleotides: 4. The CDR3 sequence is 15 residues long. In nucleotides, the CDR3 is TGTGCCAGCAGCTTAGGGACAGGGGGCCGGAACGAGCAGTACTTC. Its protein product is CASSLGTGGRNEQYF.

This clonotype was observed a few times. The rearrangement uses TRBV24-1 and TRBJ2-1; 9 bases match TRBD1. This CDR3 comprises 12 residues. V was pared by 9 bases and J by 15 bases, with 11 bases of the junction left unmatched. Germline loops: CDR1 KGHDR, CDR2 SFDVKD. CDR3 bases: TGTGCCACCGAAGATTTAGGGACAGGGCTGTTCTTC. Its protein product is CATEDLGTGLFF.

The chain has TRBV7-6 and TRBJ2-1; D gene unclear. The CDR3 spans 12 residues. Trimming removed 3 bases from V and 9 bases from J, with 9 bases in between. Per the germline V gene, CDR1 is SGHVS and CDR2 is FNYEAQ. The CDR3 region is CASSLIEVEQFF. CDR3 bases: TGTGCCAGCAGCTTGATAGAGGTTGAGCAGTTCTTC.

This rearrangement joins TRBV27 to TRBJ2-7; 9 bases match TRBD1. There are 20 residues in the CDR3. Unmatched junction bases numbered 19, after V lost 0 bases and J lost 4 bases. Germline assignment: CDR1 MNHEY and CDR2 SMNVEV (reference sequence). The CDR3 DNA reads TGTGCCAGCAGTTTATCCGCGACTGTCTCGCCCGGACAGGGGCCATACGAGCAGTACTTC. Its translation: CASSLSATVSPGQGPYEQYF.

This clonotype was counted between two and nine times. This chain uses TRBV20-1 with TRBJ2-4; 11 positions match TRBD2. After removal of 1 base from V and 1 base from J, the junction contained 3 bases not matched to a gene. Germline CDR1 reads DFQATT; CDR2 reads SNEGSKA (reference sequence). This CDR3 has 16 residues. The CDR3 loop reads CSARGPSGGAKNIQYF. The CDR3 bases are TGCAGTGCTAGAGGCCCTAGCGGGGGGGCCAAAAACATTCAGTACTTC.